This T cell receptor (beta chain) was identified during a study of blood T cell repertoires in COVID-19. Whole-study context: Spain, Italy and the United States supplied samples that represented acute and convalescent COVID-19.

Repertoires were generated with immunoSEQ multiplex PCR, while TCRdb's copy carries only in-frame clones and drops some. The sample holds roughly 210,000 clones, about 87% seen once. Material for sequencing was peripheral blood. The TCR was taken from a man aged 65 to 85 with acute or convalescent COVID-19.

The CDR3 DNA is TGTGCCAGCAGCTTATGGACAGGGGAAGCTTTCTTT. It translates to CASSLWTGEAFF. The chain uses TRBV13 and TRBJ1-1; the match to TRBD1 covers 8 bases. CDR3 length equals 12 residues. Per germline, CDR1 PRHDT and CDR2 FYEKMQ (reference sequence). V lost 2 bases to trimming and J lost 8 bases; unmatched junction nucleotides: 1.